This is a list of T cell receptor beta chains from one sample in a study of neurological immune-mediated disorders. MiXCR, run by TCRdb on the 5' RACE reads, gives a single entry per CDR3 protein. The sample includes more than 15,000 distinct CDR3 sequences, roughly 15% seen only once; the top ten take about 7.2%. The specimen was CD4+ T cells from blood. All receptors derive from a woman aged 60-75 years with HTLV-1-associated myelopathy (HAM/TSP). The CDR3 runs from the conserved cysteine through the conserved F or W. D genes are given only for firm matches. Rows may omit the clone size; those that give it use once, few, many or a size class.

many,15,TRBD1,TRBJ1-5,TRBV10-3,CAISPGQGRGQPQHF,TGTGCCATCAGCCCCGGACAGGGAAGGGGGCAGCCCCAGCATTTT
NA,16,TRBD2,TRBJ2-3,TRBV5-1,CASSSPEAGGGDTQYF,TGCGCCAGCAGCTCCCCCGAAGCGGGGGGAGGGGATACGCAGTATTTT
many,22,NA,TRBJ1-5,TRBV6-5,CASSYSPAAEWPTSTNNQPQHF,TGTGCCAGCAGTTATTCTCCGGCAGCGGAGTGGCCCACCTCGACCAACAATCAGCCCCAGCATTTT
many,14,NA,TRBJ2-2,TRBV5-1,CASSIDGDTGELFF,TGCGCCAGCAGCATTGACGGGGACACCGGGGAGCTGTTTTTT
NA,11,NA,TRBJ2-3,TRBV20-1,CSARPQDTQYF,TGCAGTGCTAGGCCGCAAGATACGCAGTATTTT
many,14,NA,TRBJ1-1,TRBV7-2,CASSLGYMNTEAFF,TGTGCCAGCAGCTTAGGGTATATGAACACTGAAGCTTTCTTT
many,17,NA,TRBJ2-3,TRBV4-2,CASSQSEGGGLTDTQYF,TGTGCCAGCAGCCAAAGTGAGGGGGGGGGCCTCACAGATACGCAGTATTTT
NA,18,NA,TRBJ2-5,TRBV7-2,CASSLRLAEQGAGETQYF,TGTGCCAGCAGCTTGAGACTAGCGGAACAGGGGGCTGGAGAGACCCAGTACTTC
NA,14,NA,TRBJ2-1,TRBV10-2,CASTTRAPYNEQFF,TGCGCCAGCACGACGAGAGCCCCCTACAATGAGCAGTTCTTC
many,16,TRBD2,TRBJ2-3,TRBV20-1,CSARMASGGFTDTQYF,TGCAGTGCTAGGATGGCTAGCGGGGGGTTCACAGATACGCAGTATTTT
NA,15,NA,TRBJ1-4,TRBV7-2,CASSPGGAGGEKLFF,TGTGCCAGCAGCCCTGGAGGGGCGGGAGGGGAAAAACTGTTTTTT
many,15,TRBD2,TRBJ2-7,TRBV3-1,CASSPGLAGAREQYF,TGTGCCAGCAGCCCGGGACTAGCGGGAGCACGGGAGCAGTACTTC
many,13,NA,TRBJ1-4,TRBV20-1,CSPSGATNEKLFF,TGCAGTCCGTCAGGGGCAACTAATGAAAAACTGTTTTTT
NA,17,TRBD2,TRBJ2-7,TRBV20-1,CSARDPTGTSGSYEQYF,TGCAGTGCTAGAGACCCGACCGGGACTAGCGGTTCCTACGAGCAGTACTTC
NA,15,NA,TRBJ2-1,TRBV7-9,CASSLGATPNNEQFF,TGTGCCAGCAGCTTAGGGGCAACACCAAACAATGAGCAGTTCTTC
few,15,TRBD2,TRBJ2-3,TRBV5-1,CASSFTSGSTDTQYF,TGCGCCAGCAGCTTCACTAGCGGTAGCACAGATACGCAGTATTTT
many,17,TRBD2,TRBJ2-5,TRBV20-1,CSASPGLAGRFQETQYF,TGCAGTGCGTCTCCGGGACTAGCGGGAAGATTCCAAGAGACCCAGTACTTC
many,13,NA,TRBJ2-4,TRBV5-1,CASSLGAANIQYF,TGCGCCAGCAGCTTGGGGGCGGCGAACATTCAGTACTTC
NA,17,NA,TRBJ1-2,TRBV28,CASSTRTGQKWGYGYTF,TGTGCCAGCAGTACCAGAACGGGACAAAAATGGGGCTATGGCTACACCTTC
medium-sized,18,TRBD2,TRBJ2-3,TRBV20-1,CSALSGLQREGLPDTQYF,TGCAGTGCACTTTCCGGACTACAGCGGGAGGGCCTCCCAGATACGCAGTATTTT
many,16,TRBD2,TRBJ2-2,TRBV5-1,CASSSTSGWGTGELFF,TGCGCCAGCAGCTCTACTAGCGGTTGGGGGACCGGGGAGCTGTTTTTT
many,12,NA,TRBJ1-2,TRBV29-1,CSVYQPPMGYTF,TGCAGCGTTTACCAACCCCCTATGGGCTACACCTTC
many,11,NA,TRBJ2-1,TRBV29-1,CSVDTYNEQFF,TGCAGCGTTGATACCTACAATGAGCAGTTCTTC
many,16,NA,TRBJ1-2,TRBV10-3,CAISESSGTRQAGYTF,TGTGCCATCAGTGAGTCCTCAGGGACACGGCAAGCGGGCTACACCTTC